This entry describes one T cell receptor beta chain. What it binds is unknown. These data belong to a study of regulatory T cells in long-lasting Graves disease. The study, taken as a whole, reports: Comparison showed that persistent patients shared more public clonotypes (2,741) than new patients (966). Persistent disease favored TRBV28, TRBJ1-2 and TRBJ2-5.

Germline CDR1 reads LGHNA; CDR2 reads YNFKEQ. Trimming pared 0 bases from V and 0 bases from J, leaving 6 bases between. The length of the CDR3 is 15 residues. In building TCR beta libraries, iRepertoire HTBI primers were used together with Arm-PCR of CDR3 regions. TCRdb re-analysed the multiplex PCR reads in MiXCR, keeping a single row per CDR3 protein. The sample records a few hundred thousand distinct CDR3 sequences, around 15% being singletons. Time point noted: newly diagnosed GD, antithyroid drugs for less than 3 months. After RNA was extracted from PBMCs, the TCR library was made from it. These records were also assigned to another study, of T cells in Graves' hyperthyroidism and ophthalmopathy. This second study says: Most thyroid clonotypes that were expanded above 0.001 also turned up in blood. Ophthalmopathy was predicted by the model a median of 6.5 months ahead of onset.

Specimen: peripheral blood mononuclear cells (PBMCs), collected at new diagnosis, from a patient treated with antithyroid drugs. The clonotype was recovered from a woman under 30 with Graves disease. The chain links TRBV4-2 to TRBJ1-3; D is unresolved. This CDR3 is CASSQDSGSGNTIYF. DNA for the CDR3: TGTGCCAGCAGCCAAGATTCCGGCTCTGGAAACACCATATATTTT.